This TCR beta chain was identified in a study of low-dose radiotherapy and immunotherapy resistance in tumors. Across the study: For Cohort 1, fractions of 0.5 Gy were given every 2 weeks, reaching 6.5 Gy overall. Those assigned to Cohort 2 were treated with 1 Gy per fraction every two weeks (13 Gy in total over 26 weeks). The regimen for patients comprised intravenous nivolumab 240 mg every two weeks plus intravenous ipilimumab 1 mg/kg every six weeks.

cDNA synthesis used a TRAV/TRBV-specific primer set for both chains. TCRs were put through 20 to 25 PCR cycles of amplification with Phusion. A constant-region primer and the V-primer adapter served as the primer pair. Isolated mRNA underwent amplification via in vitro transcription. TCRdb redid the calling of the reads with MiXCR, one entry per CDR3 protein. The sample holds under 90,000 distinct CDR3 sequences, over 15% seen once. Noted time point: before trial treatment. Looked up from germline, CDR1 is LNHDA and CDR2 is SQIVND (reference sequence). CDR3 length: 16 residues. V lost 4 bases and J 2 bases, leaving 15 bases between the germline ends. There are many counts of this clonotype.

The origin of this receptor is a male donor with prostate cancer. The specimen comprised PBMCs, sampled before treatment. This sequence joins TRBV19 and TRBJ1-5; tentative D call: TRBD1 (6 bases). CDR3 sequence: CASSTERGLGNQPQHF. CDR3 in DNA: TGTGCCAGTAGTACCGAACGGGGGCTCGGCAATCAGCCCCAGCATTTT.